This T cell receptor beta chain is from a study of human T cells and chemical hapten exposure. CDR3 length: 15 amino acids. V lost 1 base, J lost 7 bases, and 14 bases lay in between. CDR1 LGHNT and CDR2 FRNRAP come from the germline V gene. The time point was: patch test 1, 2 weeks after DPC sensitization. This sample's treatment: therapeutic diphenylcyclopropenone sensitization with weekly scalp DPC. Those who donated were patients with alopecia, 18 to 70 years of age, and suitable for DPC. In this sample, this clonotype turned up many times. Via MiXCR, TCRdb re-called the RACE reads, giving one row per CDR3 protein. Of some 87,000 distinct CDR3 sequences in the sample, under 13% were seen once.

The chain carries TRBV12-5 and TRBJ2-1; D is perhaps TRBD2 (7 bases). The TCR originated in a woman aged 45-60 years with alopecia areata. Some clones in this sample may be carry-over from other donors' samples. The material was whole blood, obtained in connection with sensitization to the hapten diphenylcyclopropenone (DPC). The CDR3 loop is CASGLDGRQGNEQFF. In nucleotides, the CDR3 is TGTGCTAGTGGTTTGGACGGGAGGCAGGGGAATGAGCAGTTCTTC.